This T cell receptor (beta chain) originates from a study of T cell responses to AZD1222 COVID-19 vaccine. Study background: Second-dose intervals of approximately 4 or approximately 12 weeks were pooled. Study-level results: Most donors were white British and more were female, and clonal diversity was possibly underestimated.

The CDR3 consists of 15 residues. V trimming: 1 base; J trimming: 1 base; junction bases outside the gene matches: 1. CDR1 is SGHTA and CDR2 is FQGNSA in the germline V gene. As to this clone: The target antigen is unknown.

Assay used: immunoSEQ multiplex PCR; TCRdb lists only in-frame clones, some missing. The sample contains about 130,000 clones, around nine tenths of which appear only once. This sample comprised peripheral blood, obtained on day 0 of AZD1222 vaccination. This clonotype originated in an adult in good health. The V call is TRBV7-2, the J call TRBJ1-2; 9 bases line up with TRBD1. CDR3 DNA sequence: TGTGCCAGCAGCTTAGACAGGGGGCATAACTATGGCTACACCTTC. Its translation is CASSLDRGHNYGYTF.